Below, 29 T cell receptor beta chains from the same sample are listed, as sequenced in a study of T cells in women clearing cervical HPV infection. Method: immunoSEQ multiplex PCR; TCRdb's copy keeps in-frame clones and lacks some. The sample has 25,000 to 35,000 clones. Sequencing was carried out using blood buffy coat. These receptors all come from a woman between 18 and 70 years old with a cervical HPV16 infection that either progressed to CIN3+ or cleared (not recorded which).

A remark on this clone: The CDR3 end is not reached by the read, which stops 3 residues before it; the germline J gene fills it in. The chain employs TRBV19 and TRBJ1-2; no clear D gene. The length of the CDR3 is 15 residues. The germline CDR1 and CDR2 sequences are LNHDA and SQIVND (reference sequence). The sequenced CDR3 bases are TGTGCCAGTAGTCGACTAGCGGGAGAAGGCAATGAC. Translation: CASSRLAGEGND. The CDR3 in its entirety is CASSRLAGEGNDYTF.

Turning to this clone: The read ends 3 residues early relative to the CDR3; the germline J gene fills the gap. The V and J genes are TRBV6-2 or TRBV6-3 and TRBJ1-5, with 7 bases aligning to TRBD1. V gave up 7 bases and J gave up 8 bases; unmatched junction bases: 11. The germline CDR1 and CDR2 sequences are MNHEY and SVGEGT. CDR3 length: 14 residues. The CDR3: CASTPTTGRKPQHF. Incomplete CDR3 DNA: TGTGCCAGCACTCCGACGACAGGGAGGAAGCCC.

The CDR3 here is CASRQGVTTDTQYF. CDR3 bases read: TGTGCCAGCCGACAGGGGGTAACGACAGATACG. The chain couples TRBV19 to TRBJ2-3; 9 bases match TRBD1. The CDR3 is cut off 3 residues early in the read; its end comes from the germline J gene. Per the germline V gene, CDR1 is LNHDA and CDR2 is SQIVND (reference sequence). This CDR3 has 14 amino acids. V was pared by 9 bases and J by 3 bases, with 7 bases of the junction left unmatched.

In the case of this clone: Read sequence stops 3 residues before the CDR3 end, and the germline J gene provides the missing end. The V and J genes are TRBV30 and TRBJ1-4, with D perhaps TRBD1 (5 bases). With 2 bases removed from V and 0 bases from J, the gap between germline ends came to 10 bases. This CDR3 has 15 amino acids. The germline V gene encodes CDR1 GTSNPN and CDR2 SVGIG (reference sequence). CDR3 residues: CAWSRGVSTNEKLFF. The covered CDR3 bases are TGTGCCTGGAGTCGGGGGGTATCAACTAATGAAAAA.

A word on this clone: The read falls 3 residues short of the CDR3 end, and the missing part is taken from the germline J gene. This chain links TRBV19 with TRBJ1-5; a possible D gene is TRBD1 (6 bases). Trimming pared 5 bases from V and 0 bases from J, leaving 8 bases between. Per the germline V gene, CDR1 is LNHDA and CDR2 is SQIVND (reference sequence). The length of the CDR3 is 14 residues. CDR3 bases read: TGTGCCAGTAGTGACAGGCATAGCAATCAGCCC. Translated, it gives CASSDRHSNQP. The entire CDR3 is CASSDRHSNQPQHF.

Turning to this clone: The read gets to within 3 residues of the CDR3 end, and the germline J gene fills in the rest. The chain joins TRBV13 to TRBJ2-3; weak D call: TRBD2 (6 bases). V shed 4 bases and J shed 4 bases, with 12 bases lying between them. Per the germline V gene, CDR1 is PRHDT and CDR2 is FYEKMQ (reference sequence). The CDR3 runs 14 residues. The DNA read from the CDR3 is TGTGCCAGCAGCTCAGGACTAAGCGCAGATACG. It specifies CASSSGLSADT. The CDR3 reads in full as CASSSGLSADTQYF. The full variable domain, its missing parts supplied by reference TRBV13 and TRBJ2-3, is AAGVIQSPRHLIKEKRETATLKCYPIPRHDTVYWYQQGPGQDPQFLISFYEKMQSDKGSIPDRFSAQQFSDYHSELNMSSLELGDSALYFCASSSGLSADTQYFGPGTRLTVL.

A remark on this clone: The read ends 3 residues before the CDR3 terminus; that terminus is restored from the germline J gene. V usage is TRBV7-8 and J usage is TRBJ2-5; the D is unclear. Germline V gene lookup returns CDR1 SGHVS and CDR2 FQNEAQ. CDR3 size: 13 residues. V lost 5 bases and J lost 5, with 12 bases in between. The CDR3 reads CASSLDLRETQYF. CDR3 bases read: TGTGCCAGCAGCCTAGACCTCCGGGAGACC.

Points on this clone: The read ends 3 residues shy of where the CDR3 ends; the end is completed using the germline J gene. The chain couples TRBV30 to TRBJ1-6; D gene ambiguous. Germline V gives CDR1 GTSNPN, CDR2 SVGIG (reference sequence). Trimming left V 5 bases short and J 8 bases short, with 13 bases between. The CDR3 has 13 residues. Here the CDR3 reads CAWGSTEYSPLHF. The sequenced part of the CDR3 DNA is TGTGCCTGGGGAAGCACAGAGTATTCACCC. The whole variable domain, filled in from reference TRBV30 and TRBJ1-6, reads SQTIHQWPATLVQPVGSPLSLECTVEGTSNPNLYWYRQAAGRGLQLLFYSVGIGQISSEVPQNLSASRPQDRQFILSSKKLLLSDSGFYLCAWGSTEYSPLHFGNGTRLTVT.

To note about this clone: The read comes to an end 3 residues before the CDR3 does, leaving the germline J gene to fill in the end. This chain uses TRBV5-6 with TRBJ1-6; D is unclear. Between the trimmed V and J ends, which lost 1 base and 9 bases, there was a span of 14 bases. This CDR3 contains 15 residues. Germline V gives CDR1 SGHDT, CDR2 YYEEEE. The chain's CDR3 is CASSLWALAPSPLHF. CDR3 bases read: TGTGCCAGCAGCTTGTGGGCCTTGGCTCCTTCACCC.

Points on this clone: With the read ending 3 residues before the CDR3 end, the germline J gene is used to fill in that end. The chain employs TRBV5-4 and TRBJ2-2; no firm D call. The CDR3 has 13 amino acids. CDR1 and CDR2 (germline): SGHNT, YYREEE (reference sequence). Trimming cost V 0 bases and J 7 bases, with 7 bases left between them. CDR3 DNA (partial): TGTGCCAGCAGCTTGGTAGCTGGCGGGGAG. Amino acids: CASSLVAGGE. The CDR3 in full is CASSLVAGGELFF.

A word on this clone: The DNA ends 3 residues before the CDR3 does, and the rest of the CDR3 is filled in from the germline J gene. The chain links TRBV7-2 to TRBJ1-1; D is perhaps TRBD1 (5 bases). This CDR3 has 12 amino acids. Germline CDR1 and CDR2: SGHTA and FQGNSA. The covered CDR3 bases are TGTGCCAGCAGCTTTAGGGGCGCGCGG. Its translation: CASSFRGAR. The full CDR3 sequence reads CASSFRGARAFF.

A remark on this clone: The CDR3 end is not reached by the read, which stops 3 residues before it; the germline J gene fills it in. The chain combines TRBV5-4 with TRBJ1-2, with 10 nucleotides matching TRBD1. This CDR3 comprises 14 residues. Trimming took 2 bases from V and 7 from J; bases not matched to a gene: 5. CDR1 and CDR2 (germline): SGHNT, YYREEE (reference sequence). The CDR3 loop is CASSLETGGRGYTF. CDR3 DNA, as far as it was read: TGTGCCAGCAGCTTAGAGACAGGGGGCCGTGGC.

To note about this clone: The DNA ends 3 residues before the CDR3 does, and the rest of the CDR3 is filled in from the germline J gene. The J gene is TRBJ1-1, the V gene TRBV29-1; 10 nucleotides agree with TRBD1. The V gene end was trimmed by 6 bases and the J gene end by 3 bases; junction bases not matched to a gene: 4. The germline V gene has CDR1 SQVTM and CDR2 ANQGSEA. The CDR3 has 13 residues. The sequenced part of the CDR3 DNA is TGCAGCGTCGCCGGACAGGGGGACACTGAA. This codes for CSVAGQGDTE. The full CDR3 is CSVAGQGDTEAFF.

Concerning this clone itself: The observed sequence ends 3 residues before the CDR3 terminus, with the missing tail filled in from the germline J gene. The rearrangement uses TRBV20-1 and TRBJ2-1; D possibly corresponds to TRBD2 (6 bases). Germline CDR1 is DFQATT and CDR2 is SNEGSKA (reference sequence). Trimming took 6 bases from V and 4 from J, leaving 13 bases between them. CDR3 size: 13 residues. The CDR3 bases that were read are TGCAGTGCGGGGGACGGACTATACAATGAG. It translates to CSAGDGLYNE. The entire CDR3 protein is CSAGDGLYNEQFF.

As regards this clone: The read ends 3 residues before the CDR3 terminus; that terminus is restored from the germline J gene. The rearrangement joins TRBV20-1 to TRBJ2-3; no reliable D call. V lost 0 bases and J 8 bases, leaving 12 bases between the germline ends. This CDR3 spans 13 amino acids. Germline lookup yields CDR1 DFQATT and CDR2 SNEGSKA (reference sequence). CDR3 amino acids: CSARDRYSFTQYF. The covered CDR3 bases are TGCAGTGCTAGAGATCGATACTCCTTTACG.

The CDR3 loop is CASTGDRGIETQYF. CDR3 DNA (partial): TGTGCCAGCACTGGCGACCGGGGTATTGAGACC. The chain joins TRBV2 to TRBJ2-5; maybe TRBD2 (5 bases). The CDR3 end falls 3 residues outside the read, so it is completed with the germline J gene. Germline assignment: CDR1 SNHLY and CDR2 FYNNEI. V shed 7 bases and J shed 5 bases, with 17 bases lying between them. The CDR3 has 14 amino acids.

As regards this clone: Sequencing ends 3 residues short of the CDR3 end; the germline J gene provides the rest. The V call is TRBV6-1, the J call TRBJ2-5, with 11 bases that match TRBD1. Germline lookup yields CDR1 MNHNS and CDR2 SASEGT. CDR3 length equals 15 residues. V dropped 4 bases and J dropped 5; count of bases not matched to a gene: 6. The CDR3 protein is CASSGWDRGVETQYF. The covered CDR3 bases are TGTGCCAGCAGTGGTTGGGACAGGGGGGTCGAGACC.

In regard to this clone: From the germline J gene comes the end of the CDR3, since the read stops 3 residues before it. The chain employs TRBV19 and TRBJ2-3; a possible D gene is TRBD2 (6 bases). V shed 4 bases and J shed 4 bases, with 9 bases lying between them. The CDR3 sequence is 13 residues long. Germline CDR1 reads LNHDA; CDR2 reads SQIVND (reference sequence). The CDR3 sequence: CASSKGLADTQYF. The sequenced part of the CDR3 DNA is TGTGCCAGTAGTAAGGGACTGGCAGATACG.

As regards this clone: The CDR3 end is not reached by the read, which stops 3 residues before it; the germline J gene fills it in. The V call is TRBV20-1, the J call TRBJ2-3, with 11 bases aligning to TRBD2. Germline CDR1 DFQATT, CDR2 SNEGSKA (reference sequence). J was trimmed by 2 bases and V by 5 bases; bases with no gene match: 6. CDR3 size: 15 residues. CDR3 residues: CSAAKLAGDTDTQYF. The covered CDR3 bases are TGCAGTGCTGCCAAACTAGCGGGGGACACAGATACG.

Turning to this clone: The read terminates 3 residues before the CDR3 end, so the remaining end is supplied by the germline J gene. The genes are TRBV30 and TRBJ2-7, with D unclear. The CDR3 consists of 12 residues. Per germline, CDR1 GTSNPN and CDR2 SVGIG (reference sequence). V dropped 6 bases and J dropped 6 bases, with 15 bases sitting between them. Partial CDR3 DNA: TGTGCCTGCCAACTGGAGACTCTCGAG. Its translation: CACQLETLE. The whole CDR3 is CACQLETLEQYF.

As to this clone: With the read ending 3 residues before the CDR3 end, the germline J gene is used to fill in that end. The chain employs TRBV5-4 and TRBJ2-3; the match to TRBD1 covers 7 bases. The CDR3 runs 16 residues. V lost 2 bases to trimming and J lost 2 bases; unmatched junction nucleotides: 8. Germline CDR1 is SGHNT and CDR2 is YYREEE (reference sequence). CDR3 protein: CASSLMVGTDTDTQYF. The CDR3 DNA, read in part, is TGTGCCAGCAGCTTAATGGTGGGGACAGACACAGATACG.

On this clone: The sequenced fragment ends 3 residues before the CDR3 boundary, so the rest is inferred from the germline J gene. This chain links TRBV12-3 or TRBV12-4 with TRBJ2-1; D perhaps matches TRBD2 (7 bases). Trimming stripped 4 bases from V and 7 bases from J, with 17 bases between. The CDR3 runs to 15 residues. CDR3: CASSSSNAGANEQFF. The sequenced CDR3 bases are TGTGCCAGCAGTTCGTCTAATGCGGGGGCAAATGAG.

The DNA read from the CDR3 is TGTGCCAGCAGTGAAGCGCGGGATCAGCCC. Its translation is CASSEARDQP. The entire CDR3 reads CASSEARDQPQHF. The chain employs TRBV6-1 and TRBJ1-5; D is unclear. Read sequence stops 3 residues before the CDR3 end, and the germline J gene provides the missing end. Germline V gives CDR1 MNHNS, CDR2 SASEGT. This CDR3 spans 13 amino acids. V was pared by 0 bases and J by 5 bases, with 5 bases between.

The CDR3 loop reads CASSSDRGTDTQYF. The DNA read from the CDR3 is TGTGCCAGCAGCTCGGACAGGGGCACAGATACG. The V and J genes are TRBV11-2 and TRBJ2-3, with 8 bases that match TRBD1. Coverage ceases 3 residues before the CDR3 finishes, and the germline J gene fills in the end. V was clipped by 4 bases and J by 1 base; unmatched bases: 1. The CDR3 runs 14 residues. CDR1 SGHAT and CDR2 FQNNGV come from the germline V gene.

In regard to this clone: The read ends 3 residues shy of where the CDR3 ends; the end is completed using the germline J gene. The chain has TRBV30 and TRBJ1-1; tentatively, D is TRBD1 (5 bases). Trimming shortened V by 0 bases and J by 5 bases, and 10 bases separated the two germline ends. The V gene's germline CDR1 is GTSNPN and CDR2 SVGIG (reference sequence). The CDR3 runs to 13 residues. The CDR3 region is CAWSVGAGTEAFF. The sequenced part of the CDR3 DNA is TGTGCCTGGAGTGTAGGGGCCGGGACTGAA. Using reference TRBV30 and TRBJ1-1 for the parts outside the CDR3, the full variable domain is SQTIHQWPATLVQPVGSPLSLECTVEGTSNPNLYWYRQAAGRGLQLLFYSVGIGQISSEVPQNLSASRPQDRQFILSSKKLLLSDSGFYLCAWSVGAGTEAFFGQGTRLTVV.

In regard to this clone: The read is 3 residues too short to cover the CDR3 end, so that end is filled in from the germline J gene. This chain links TRBV2 with TRBJ2-7, with 11 bases matching TRBD2. CDR1 is SNHLY, CDR2 FYNNEI, per germline. This CDR3 spans 15 amino acids. The J segment lost 2 bases and the V segment lost 6 bases, leaving 6 bases of the junction unmatched. The CDR3 loop reads CASRATSGITYEQYF. The CDR3 bases that were read are TGTGCCAGCAGGGCGACTAGCGGGATCACCTACGAG.

Notes on this clone: The CDR3 extends 3 residues past the end of the read, so its final part is completed from the germline J gene. The V call is TRBV30, the J call TRBJ1-6, with a possible D match to TRBD1 (6 bases). Looked up from germline, CDR1 is GTSNPN and CDR2 is SVGIG (reference sequence). The CDR3 runs to 15 residues. Trimming removed 5 bases at V and 8 bases at J, with 19 bases between. CDR3 DNA, as far as it was read: TGTGCCTGGGGTCCCGCGTGGGGGCGCGATTCACCC. Encoded protein: CAWGPAWGRDSP. The whole CDR3 region reads CAWGPAWGRDSPLHF.

Note on this clone: With the read ending 3 residues before the CDR3 end, the germline J gene is used to fill in that end. V is TRBV10-3 and J is TRBJ1-5, with TRBD1 matching 10 bases. This CDR3 is built from 14 residues. V lost 7 bases to trimming and J lost 4 bases; unmatched junction nucleotides: 4. Germline V gene data show CDR1 as ENHRY and CDR2 as SYGVKD. The part of the CDR3 DNA that was read is TGTGCCATCAACGACAGGGGGCCTAATCAGCCC. This gives the protein CAINDRGPNQP. The complete CDR3 reads CAINDRGPNQPQHF.

The CDR3 DNA, read in part, is TGTGCCAGCAGATTGGCAGAAGATCAGCCC. Translated, it gives CASRLAEDQP. The full CDR3 protein is CASRLAEDQPQHF. This chain connects TRBV2 to TRBJ1-5; D gene uncertain. The read gets to within 3 residues of the CDR3 end, and the germline J gene fills in the rest. V shed 6 bases and J shed 5 bases, with 11 bases lying between them. CDR1 is SNHLY and CDR2 is FYNNEI in the germline V gene. CDR3 length: 13 amino acids.